This TCR beta chain derives from a study of identical twins' blood T cells. Findings and limits, study-wide: Shared environment remains a possible cause of twin similarity. Twins shared more top CDR3 clonotypes than unrelated donors did. Mainly, cloneset size products determined shared clonotypes, twins included.

About this clonotype itself: No antigen is known for it. The junction and the germline gene differ at one end; a read error may be behind it.

Methods used by the authors: Each library had about 2 to 4 million CDR3 reads and about 85,000 to nearly 550,000 clonotypes. TCRdb passed the 5' RACE reads through MiXCR, listing each CDR3 protein once. In this record, the V and J calls reflect TCRdb's handling and not the investigators' own analysis. This table has roughly 340,000 distinct CDR3 sequences, 28% appearing once. The germline V gene encodes CDR1 SGHRS and CDR2 YFSETQ. The CDR3 is 14 amino acids. This TCR was sampled from a woman aged 18 to 55 in good health. The sequenced sample consisted of PBMCs. V is TRBV5-1 and J is TRBJ1-1, with D unclear. DNA of the CDR3: TGCGCCAGCAGAGAGGCAGCCTGGAACACCGAAGCTTTCTTT. Residues: CASREAAWNTEAFF.